This T cell receptor (beta chain) derives from a study of blood T cell repertoires in COVID-19. Overall study: Acute and convalescent COVID-19 specimens originated in the United States, Italy and Spain.

How the authors handled the data: Nucleated cell number was recorded as an estimate derived from reference gene primer amplification. Measured with immunoSEQ multiplex PCR; TCRdb has only the in-frame clones, and not every one. V, J and clone size are those of that table, while D and trimming were read from the DNA. The table includes under 150,000 clones, 77% detected once. Trimming took off 3 bases at V and 5 bases at J, with 13 bases between the two ends. The germline V gene has CDR1 MNHEY and CDR2 SMNVEV (reference sequence). The CDR3 has 14 residues. This TCR was recovered from a woman aged 50 to 65 with active or convalescent COVID-19. Sequencing input: peripheral blood. The rearrangement uses TRBV27 and TRBJ1-2, with D maybe TRBD1 (5 bases). In DNA form, the CDR3 reads TGTGCCAGCAGTTTCCAGGGAGGGCCTTATGGCTACACCTTC. Translation gives CASSFQGGPYGYTF.